Given below is one TCR beta chain in context. This entry belongs to a study of OX40 agonist ivuxolimab in advanced cancers. Data came from immunoSEQ multiplex PCR; TCRdb stores just in-frame clones and leaves some out. The table records roughly 61,000 clones, roughly 77% of them present only once. V was pared by 6 bases and J by 2 bases, with 11 bases between. The CDR3 has 15 residues. The germline gives CDR1 LNHDA, CDR2 SQIVND (reference sequence). The chain is built from TRBV19 and TRBJ2-6; D remains unclear. Specimen: CD4+ or CD8+ T cells sorted from blood, collected in a trial of the OX40 agonist ivuxolimab. The receptor was isolated from an adult with an advanced solid tumor such as melanoma, head and neck, liver or kidney cancer. DNA for the CDR3: TGTGCCAGTAGCGCTTTGTTGGCTGGGGCCAACGTCCTGACTTTC. Translating gives CASSALLAGANVLTF.